The present T cell receptor (beta chain) was sequenced within a study of T cells after yellow fever vaccination. Study outcomes and limitations: Across the CD4 and CD8 compartments, a small share of clonotypes was present in both. Although the secondary response was weaker, it peaked faster, at day 5 versus 15.

In making TCR cDNA, 5'RACE template switching added a universal primer site and UMIs to it. Via MiXCR, TCRdb re-called the 5' RACE reads, giving one row per CDR3 protein. The sample contains around 100,000 distinct CDR3 sequences, roughly 8.4% of which appear only once. This CDR3 has 15 amino acids. V gave up 1 base and J gave up 6 bases; unmatched junction bases: 4. The germline V gene encodes CDR1 LGHNA and CDR2 YSLEER. In its sample, this clonotype was seen many times. What it binds is unknown. This material consisted of CD8+ T cells sorted from PBMCs, taken 45 days after the yellow fever booster vaccination. This TCR was sampled from a young man who received the YFV17D yellow fever vaccine. The chain couples TRBV4-3 to TRBJ1-5; 9 nucleotides match TRBD1. CDR3: CASSQVTGGSQPQHF. The CDR3 DNA reads TGCGCCAGCAGCCAAGTAACAGGGGGCTCTCAGCCCCAGCATTTT.